A selection of T cell receptor beta chains follows, all from one sample in a study of blood T cell repertoires in COVID-19. Repertoires were generated with immunoSEQ multiplex PCR, while TCRdb's copy carries only in-frame clones and drops some. This sample has around 100,000 clones, with 85% found just once. Sequencing used peripheral blood. These receptors all come from a man between 50 and 59 years old with active or convalescent COVID-19. Each CDR3 is given with its conserved first and last residue. The order of the fields is D gene, clone size, V gene, J gene, CDR3 DNA, CDR3 protein. The D gene is left open where the match is weak. Size is stated for part of the rows, as once, few or many counts, or as a class when the clone is expanded.

d_call: TRBD2; clone_size: .; v_call: TRBV5-5; j_call: TRBJ2-1; cdr3_nt: TGTGCCAGCAGTTCTCTAGCGGGAGTCAATGCTCAGTTCTTC; cdr3_aa: CASSSLAGVNAQFF
d_call: .; clone_size: .; v_call: TRBV21-1; j_call: TRBJ1-2; cdr3_nt: TGTGCCAGCAGCAAAGCGTTAGGGGGAAGGGGCACCTTC; cdr3_aa: CASSKALGGRGTF
d_call: .; clone_size: once; v_call: TRBV23-1; j_call: TRBJ1-3; cdr3_nt: TGCGCCAGCAGTCAATCGCGGAGGGTCACCATATATTTT; cdr3_aa: CASSQSRRVTIYF
d_call: TRBD2; clone_size: .; v_call: TRBV19; j_call: TRBJ2-1; cdr3_nt: TGTGCCACGCGCGGGGGGCTCCGAATAAATGAGCAGTTCTTC; cdr3_aa: CATRGGLRINEQFF
d_call: .; clone_size: .; v_call: TRBV14; j_call: TRBJ1-4; cdr3_nt: TGTGCCAGCAGCCAAGATAGTGGCGGCAATGAAAAACTGTTTTTT; cdr3_aa: CASSQDSGGNEKLFF
d_call: .; clone_size: .; v_call: TRBV28; j_call: TRBJ2-2; cdr3_nt: TGTGCCAGCAGGGACTCGACGAACACCGGGGAGCTGTTTTTT; cdr3_aa: CASRDSTNTGELFF
d_call: TRBD1; clone_size: .; v_call: TRBV7-8; j_call: TRBJ1-1; cdr3_nt: TGTGCCAGCAGCCCAGGGTGGGGACAGGGGGCCTCTGAAGCTTTCTTT; cdr3_aa: CASSPGWGQGASEAFF
d_call: .; clone_size: .; v_call: TRBV18; j_call: TRBJ1-2; cdr3_nt: TGTGCCAGCTCACCACAGCCAGGGGTAGGCTACACCTTC; cdr3_aa: CASSPQPGVGYTF
d_call: TRBD1; clone_size: .; v_call: TRBV27; j_call: TRBJ2-1; cdr3_nt: TGTGCCAGCAGACGAGAGGGGGCGAATACAAATGAGCAGTTCTTC; cdr3_aa: CASRREGANTNEQFF
d_call: TRBD1; clone_size: .; v_call: TRBV18; j_call: TRBJ1-1; cdr3_nt: TGTGCCAGCTCACCGGACAGGGGGCTGGTCACTGAAGCTTTCTTT; cdr3_aa: CASSPDRGLVTEAFF
d_call: TRBD2; clone_size: .; v_call: TRBV19; j_call: TRBJ2-5; cdr3_nt: TGTGCCAGTAGTACGGGACTAGCGGGACAAGAGACCCAGTACTTC; cdr3_aa: CASSTGLAGQETQYF
d_call: TRBD2; clone_size: .; v_call: TRBV7-3; j_call: TRBJ2-5; cdr3_nt: TGTGCCAGCAGCGCTAGCGGGGGAGAGACCCAGTACTTC; cdr3_aa: CASSASGGETQYF
d_call: .; clone_size: .; v_call: TRBV29-1; j_call: TRBJ2-5; cdr3_nt: TGCAGCGTTGAAGATGGCCGGGTTGAGACCCAGTACTTC; cdr3_aa: CSVEDGRVETQYF
d_call: .; clone_size: .; v_call: TRBV12-3/TRBV12-4; j_call: TRBJ2-7; cdr3_nt: TGTGCCAGCAGTCAAACGGGTTCCCTATTATTC; cdr3_aa: CASSQTGSLLF
d_call: TRBD1; clone_size: .; v_call: TRBV30; j_call: TRBJ2-7; cdr3_nt: TGTGCCTGGAACCCGGGACAGGGGTACGAGCAGTACTTC; cdr3_aa: CAWNPGQGYEQYF
d_call: .; clone_size: .; v_call: TRBV12-3/TRBV12-4; j_call: TRBJ1-1; cdr3_nt: TGTGCCAGCAGGACTCGGGCTGAAGCTTTCTTT; cdr3_aa: CASRTRAEAFF
d_call: .; clone_size: few; v_call: TRBV12-5; j_call: TRBJ2-3; cdr3_nt: TGTGCCACTAGTGGGGGCCCAGATACGCAGTATTTT; cdr3_aa: CATSGGPDTQYF
d_call: TRBD1; clone_size: .; v_call: TRBV2; j_call: TRBJ1-1; cdr3_nt: TGTGCCAGCAGGGGACAGCTGAACACTGAAGCTTTCTTT; cdr3_aa: CASRGQLNTEAFF
d_call: .; clone_size: .; v_call: TRBV7-3; j_call: TRBJ2-1; cdr3_nt: TGTGCCAGCAGCTTAAAGTTGGGACTCCCTAATGAGCAGTTCTTC; cdr3_aa: CASSLKLGLPNEQFF
d_call: .; clone_size: .; v_call: TRBV2; j_call: TRBJ2-7; cdr3_nt: TGTGCCAGCAGTGTCGGAGGGAAAAGATACGAGCAGTACTTC; cdr3_aa: CASSVGGKRYEQYF
d_call: TRBD1; clone_size: few; v_call: TRBV9; j_call: TRBJ2-7; cdr3_nt: TGTGCCAGCAGCGCAGGGACAGGGAACTCCGAGCAGTACTTC; cdr3_aa: CASSAGTGNSEQYF
d_call: TRBD1; clone_size: .; v_call: TRBV27; j_call: TRBJ2-5; cdr3_nt: TGTGCCAGCAGTCGAGACAGGGGAGAGACCCAGTACTTC; cdr3_aa: CASSRDRGETQYF
d_call: TRBD2; clone_size: .; v_call: TRBV11-3; j_call: TRBJ2-1; cdr3_nt: TGTGCCAGCAGCCCACTAGCGGGAGGGTTCAATGAGCAGTTCTTC; cdr3_aa: CASSPLAGGFNEQFF
d_call: TRBD1; clone_size: .; v_call: TRBV11-2; j_call: TRBJ1-3; cdr3_nt: TGTGCCAGCAGCTCCCGACAGGGGGGAAGCTCTGGAAACACCATATATTTT; cdr3_aa: CASSSRQGGSSGNTIYF
d_call: TRBD2; clone_size: few; v_call: TRBV28; j_call: TRBJ2-5; cdr3_nt: TGTGCCAGCAGTTTTTGGACTAGCGGGAGGGGTGAGACCCAGTACTTC; cdr3_aa: CASSFWTSGRGETQYF
d_call: TRBD1; clone_size: .; v_call: TRBV6-2/TRBV6-3; j_call: TRBJ2-3; cdr3_nt: TGTGCCAGCAGTCCGACAGGGGGGTATACGCAGTATTTT; cdr3_aa: CASSPTGGYTQYF
d_call: TRBD1; clone_size: .; v_call: TRBV11-3; j_call: TRBJ1-2; cdr3_nt: TGTGCCAGCAGCTCGGGACAGGGGCTCTATGGCTACACCTTC; cdr3_aa: CASSSGQGLYGYTF
d_call: TRBD1; clone_size: few; v_call: TRBV7-6; j_call: TRBJ2-7; cdr3_nt: TGTGCCAGCAGTTCCGGGACAGTCTCCTACGAGCAGTACTTC; cdr3_aa: CASSSGTVSYEQYF
d_call: TRBD2; clone_size: .; v_call: TRBV18; j_call: TRBJ2-1; cdr3_nt: TGTGCCAGCTCACCTCCTAGCGGGAGGGTAAGTGAGCAGTTCTTC; cdr3_aa: CASSPPSGRVSEQFF